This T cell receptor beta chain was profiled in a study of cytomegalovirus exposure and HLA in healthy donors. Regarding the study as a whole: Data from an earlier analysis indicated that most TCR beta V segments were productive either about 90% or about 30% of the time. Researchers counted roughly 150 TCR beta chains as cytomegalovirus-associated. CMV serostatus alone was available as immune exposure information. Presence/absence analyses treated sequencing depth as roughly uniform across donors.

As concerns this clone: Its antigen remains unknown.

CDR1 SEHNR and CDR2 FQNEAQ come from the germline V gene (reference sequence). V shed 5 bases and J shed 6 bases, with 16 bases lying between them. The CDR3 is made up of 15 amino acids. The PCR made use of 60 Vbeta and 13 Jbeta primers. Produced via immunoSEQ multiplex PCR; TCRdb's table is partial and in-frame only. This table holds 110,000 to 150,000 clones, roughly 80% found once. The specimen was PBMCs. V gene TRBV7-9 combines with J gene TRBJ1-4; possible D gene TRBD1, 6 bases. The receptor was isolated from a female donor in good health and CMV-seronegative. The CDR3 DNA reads TGTGCCAGCAGCCCGGGGGGGCTCGACTATGAAAAACTGTTTTTT. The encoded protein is CASSPGGLDYEKLFF.